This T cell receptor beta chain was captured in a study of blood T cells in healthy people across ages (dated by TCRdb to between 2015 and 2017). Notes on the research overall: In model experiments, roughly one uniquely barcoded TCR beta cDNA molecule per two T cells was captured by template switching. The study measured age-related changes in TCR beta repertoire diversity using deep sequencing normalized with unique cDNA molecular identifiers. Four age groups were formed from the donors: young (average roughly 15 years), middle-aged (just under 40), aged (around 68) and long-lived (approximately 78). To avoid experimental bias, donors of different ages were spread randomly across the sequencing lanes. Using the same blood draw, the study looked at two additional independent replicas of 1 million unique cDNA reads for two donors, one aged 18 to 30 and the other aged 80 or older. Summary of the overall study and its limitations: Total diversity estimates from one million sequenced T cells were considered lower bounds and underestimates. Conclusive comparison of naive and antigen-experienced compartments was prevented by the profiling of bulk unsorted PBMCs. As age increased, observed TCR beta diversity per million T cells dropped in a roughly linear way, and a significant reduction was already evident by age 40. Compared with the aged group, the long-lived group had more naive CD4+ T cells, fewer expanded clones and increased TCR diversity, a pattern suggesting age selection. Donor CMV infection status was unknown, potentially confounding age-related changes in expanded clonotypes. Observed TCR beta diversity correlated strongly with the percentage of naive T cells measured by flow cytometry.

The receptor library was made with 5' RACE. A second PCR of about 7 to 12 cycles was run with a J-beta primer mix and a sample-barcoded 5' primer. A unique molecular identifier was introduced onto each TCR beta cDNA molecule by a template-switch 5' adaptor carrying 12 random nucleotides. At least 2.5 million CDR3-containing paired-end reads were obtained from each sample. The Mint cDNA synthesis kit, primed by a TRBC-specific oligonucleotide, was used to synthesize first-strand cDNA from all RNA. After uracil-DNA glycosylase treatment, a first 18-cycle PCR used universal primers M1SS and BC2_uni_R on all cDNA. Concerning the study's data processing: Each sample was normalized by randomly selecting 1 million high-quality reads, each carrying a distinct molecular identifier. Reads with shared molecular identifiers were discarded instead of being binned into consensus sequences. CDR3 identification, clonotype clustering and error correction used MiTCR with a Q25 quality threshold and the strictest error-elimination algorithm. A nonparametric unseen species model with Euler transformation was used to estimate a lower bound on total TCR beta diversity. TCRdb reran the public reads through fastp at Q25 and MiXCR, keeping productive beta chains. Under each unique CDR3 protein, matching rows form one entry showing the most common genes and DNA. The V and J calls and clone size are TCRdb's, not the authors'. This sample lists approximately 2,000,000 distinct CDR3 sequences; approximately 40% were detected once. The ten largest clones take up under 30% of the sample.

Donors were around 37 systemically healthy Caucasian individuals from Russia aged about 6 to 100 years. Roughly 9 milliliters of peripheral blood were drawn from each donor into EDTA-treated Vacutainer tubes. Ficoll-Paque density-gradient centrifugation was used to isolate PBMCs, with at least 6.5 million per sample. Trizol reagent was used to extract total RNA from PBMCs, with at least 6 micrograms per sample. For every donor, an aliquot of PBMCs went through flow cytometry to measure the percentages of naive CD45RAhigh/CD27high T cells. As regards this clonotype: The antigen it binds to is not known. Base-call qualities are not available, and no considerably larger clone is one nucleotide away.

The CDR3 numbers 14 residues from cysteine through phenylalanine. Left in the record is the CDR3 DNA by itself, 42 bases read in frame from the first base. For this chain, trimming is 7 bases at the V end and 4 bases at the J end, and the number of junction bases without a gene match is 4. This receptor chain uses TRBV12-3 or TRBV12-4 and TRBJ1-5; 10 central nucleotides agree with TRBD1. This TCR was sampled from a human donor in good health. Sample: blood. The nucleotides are TGTGCCAGCATGGACAGGGGGTCTAATCAGCCCCAGCATTTT. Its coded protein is CASMDRGSNQPQHF.